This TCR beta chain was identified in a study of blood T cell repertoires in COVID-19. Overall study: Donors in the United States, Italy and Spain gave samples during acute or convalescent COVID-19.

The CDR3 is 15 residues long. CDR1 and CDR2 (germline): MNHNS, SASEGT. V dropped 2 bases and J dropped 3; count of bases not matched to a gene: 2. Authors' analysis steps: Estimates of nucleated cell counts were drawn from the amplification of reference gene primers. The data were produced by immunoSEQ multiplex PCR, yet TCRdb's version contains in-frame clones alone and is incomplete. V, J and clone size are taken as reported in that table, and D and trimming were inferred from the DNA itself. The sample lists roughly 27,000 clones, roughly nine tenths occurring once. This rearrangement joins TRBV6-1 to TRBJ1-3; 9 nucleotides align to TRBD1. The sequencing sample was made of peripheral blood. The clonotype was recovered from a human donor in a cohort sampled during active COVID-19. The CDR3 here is CASSETGGVGNTIYF. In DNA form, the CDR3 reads TGTGCCAGCAGTGAAACAGGGGGCGTTGGAAACACCATATATTTT.